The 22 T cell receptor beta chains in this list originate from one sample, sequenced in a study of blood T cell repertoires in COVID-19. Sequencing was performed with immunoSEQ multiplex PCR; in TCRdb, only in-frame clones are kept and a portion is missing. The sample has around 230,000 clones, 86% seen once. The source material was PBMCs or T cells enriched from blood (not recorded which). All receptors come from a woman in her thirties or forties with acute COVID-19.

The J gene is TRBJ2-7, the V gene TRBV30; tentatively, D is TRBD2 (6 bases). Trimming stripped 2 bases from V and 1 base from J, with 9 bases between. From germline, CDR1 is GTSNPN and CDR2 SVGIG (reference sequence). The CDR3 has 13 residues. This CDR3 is CAWSWDSSYEQYF. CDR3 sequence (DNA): TGTGCCTGGAGTTGGGACTCATCCTACGAGCAGTACTTC.

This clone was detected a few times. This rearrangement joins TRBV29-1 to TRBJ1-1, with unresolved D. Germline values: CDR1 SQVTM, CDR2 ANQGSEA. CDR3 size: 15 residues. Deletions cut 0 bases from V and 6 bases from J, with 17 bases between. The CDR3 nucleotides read TGCAGCGTTGAAGAAGCCGAGCGCGGCAGCTCTGAAGCTTTCTTT. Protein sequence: CSVEEAERGSSEAFF.

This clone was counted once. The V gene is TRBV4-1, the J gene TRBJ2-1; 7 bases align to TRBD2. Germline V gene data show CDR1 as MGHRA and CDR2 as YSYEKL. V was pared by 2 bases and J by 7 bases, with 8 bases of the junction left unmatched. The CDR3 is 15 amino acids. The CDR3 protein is CASSQLWRELNEQFF. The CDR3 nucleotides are TGCGCCAGCAGCCAACTTTGGCGGGAGCTGAATGAGCAGTTCTTC.

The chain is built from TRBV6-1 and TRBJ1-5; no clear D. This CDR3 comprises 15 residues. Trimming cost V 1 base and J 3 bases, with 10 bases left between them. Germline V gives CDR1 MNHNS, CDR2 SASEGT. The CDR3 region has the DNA TGTGCCAGCAGTGAAGGGAGGGCCAACAATCAGCCCCAGCATTTT. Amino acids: CASSEGRANNQPQHF.

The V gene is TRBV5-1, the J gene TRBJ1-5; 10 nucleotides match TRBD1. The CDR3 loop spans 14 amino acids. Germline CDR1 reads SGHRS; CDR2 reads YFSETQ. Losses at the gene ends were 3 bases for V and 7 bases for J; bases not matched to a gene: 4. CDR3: CASSSGTGAQPQHF. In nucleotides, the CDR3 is TGCGCCAGCAGCTCCGGGACAGGGGCCCAGCCCCAGCATTTT. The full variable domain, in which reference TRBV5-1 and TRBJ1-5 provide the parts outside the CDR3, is KAGVTQTPRYLIKTRGQQVTLSCSPISGHRSVSWYQQTPGQGLQFLFEYFSETQRNKGNFPGRFSGRQFSNSRSEMNVSTLELGDSALYLCASSSGTGAQPQHFGDGTRLSIL.

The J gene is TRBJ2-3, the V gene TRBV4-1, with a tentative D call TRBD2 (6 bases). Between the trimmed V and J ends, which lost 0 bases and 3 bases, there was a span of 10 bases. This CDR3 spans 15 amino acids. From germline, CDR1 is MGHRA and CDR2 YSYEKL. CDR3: CASSQDMAGTDTQYF. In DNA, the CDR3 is TGCGCCAGCAGCCAAGATATGGCGGGAACAGATACGCAGTATTTT.

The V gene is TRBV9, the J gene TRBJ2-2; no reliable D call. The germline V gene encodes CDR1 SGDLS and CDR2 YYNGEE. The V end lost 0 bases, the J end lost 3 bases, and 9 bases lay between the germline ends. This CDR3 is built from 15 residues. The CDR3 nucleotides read TGTGCCAGCAGCGTAGAAGCATCGGACACCGGGGAGCTGTTTTTT. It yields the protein CASSVEASDTGELFF. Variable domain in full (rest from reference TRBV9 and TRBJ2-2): DSGVTQTPKHLITATGQRVTLRCSPRSGDLSVYWYQQSLDQGLQFLIQYYNGEERAKGNILERFSAQQFPDLHSELNLSSLELGDSALYFCASSVEASDTGELFFGEGSRLTVL.

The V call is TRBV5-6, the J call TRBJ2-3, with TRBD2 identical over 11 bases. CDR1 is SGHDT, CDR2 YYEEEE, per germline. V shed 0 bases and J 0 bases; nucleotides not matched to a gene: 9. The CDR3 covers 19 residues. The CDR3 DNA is TGTGCCAGCAGCTTGGTTAGCGGGAGGGCCGGGTCTAGCACAGATACGCAGTATTTT. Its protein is CASSLVSGRAGSSTDTQYF.

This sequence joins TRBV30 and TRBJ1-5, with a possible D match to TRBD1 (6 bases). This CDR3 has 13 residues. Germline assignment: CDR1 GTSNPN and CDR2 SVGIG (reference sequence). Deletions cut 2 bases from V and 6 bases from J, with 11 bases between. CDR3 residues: CAWSFGGGQPQHF. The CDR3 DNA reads TGTGCCTGGAGTTTTGGGGGCGGTCAGCCCCAGCATTTT.

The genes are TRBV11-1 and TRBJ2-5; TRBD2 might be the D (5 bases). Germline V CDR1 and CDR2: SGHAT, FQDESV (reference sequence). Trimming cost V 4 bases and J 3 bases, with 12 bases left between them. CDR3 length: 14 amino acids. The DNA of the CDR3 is TGTGCCAGCAGCTGGGGAGCGGAGGAAGAGACCCAGTACTTC. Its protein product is CASSWGAEEETQYF. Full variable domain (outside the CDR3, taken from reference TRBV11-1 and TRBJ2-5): EAEVAQSPRYKITEKSQAVAFWCDPISGHATLYWYRQILGQGPELLVQFQDESVVDDSQLPKDRFSAERLKGVDSTLKIQPAELGDSAMYLCASSWGAEEETQYFGPGTRLLVL.

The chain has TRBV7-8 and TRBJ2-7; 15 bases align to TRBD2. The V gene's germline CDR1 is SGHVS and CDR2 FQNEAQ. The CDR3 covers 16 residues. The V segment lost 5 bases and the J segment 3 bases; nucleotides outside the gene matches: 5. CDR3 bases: TGTGCCAGCAGCGAGGGGACTAGCGGGGGGTTCTACGAGCAGTACTTC. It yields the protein CASSEGTSGGFYEQYF.

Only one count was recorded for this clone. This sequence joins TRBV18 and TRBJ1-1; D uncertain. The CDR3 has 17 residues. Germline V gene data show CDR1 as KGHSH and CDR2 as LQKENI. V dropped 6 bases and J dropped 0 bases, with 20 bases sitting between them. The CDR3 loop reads CASSPTGQLFMNTEAFF. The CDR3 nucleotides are TGTGCCAGCTCGCCCACTGGGCAGCTCTTCATGAACACTGAAGCTTTCTTT.

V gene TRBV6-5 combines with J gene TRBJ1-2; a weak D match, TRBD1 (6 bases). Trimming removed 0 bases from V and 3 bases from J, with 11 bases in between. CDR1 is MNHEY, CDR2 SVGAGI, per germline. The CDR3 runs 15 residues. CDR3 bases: TGTGCCAGCAGTTACTCACCGGGACACGACTATGGCTACACCTTC. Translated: CASSYSPGHDYGYTF.

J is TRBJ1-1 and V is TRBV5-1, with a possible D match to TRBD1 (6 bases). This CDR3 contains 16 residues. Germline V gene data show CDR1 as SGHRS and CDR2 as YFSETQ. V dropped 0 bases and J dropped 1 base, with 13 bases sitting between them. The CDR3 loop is CASSLVSRGWNTEAFF. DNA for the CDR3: TGCGCCAGCAGCTTGGTTTCCAGGGGCTGGAACACTGAAGCTTTCTTT.

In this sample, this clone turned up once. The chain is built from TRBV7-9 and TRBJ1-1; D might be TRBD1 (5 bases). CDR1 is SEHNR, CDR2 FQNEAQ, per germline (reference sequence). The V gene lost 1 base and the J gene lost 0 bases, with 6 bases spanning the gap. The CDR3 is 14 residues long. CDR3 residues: CASSLEGVNTEAFF. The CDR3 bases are TGTGCCAGCAGCTTAGAAGGGGTGAACACTGAAGCTTTCTTT.

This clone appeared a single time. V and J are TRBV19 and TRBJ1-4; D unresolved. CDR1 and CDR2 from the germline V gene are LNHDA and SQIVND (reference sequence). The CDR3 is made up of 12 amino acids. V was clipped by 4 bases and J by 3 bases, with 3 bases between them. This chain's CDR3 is CASSNSNEKLFF. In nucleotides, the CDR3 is TGTGCCAGTAGTAACTCTAATGAAAAACTGTTTTTT.

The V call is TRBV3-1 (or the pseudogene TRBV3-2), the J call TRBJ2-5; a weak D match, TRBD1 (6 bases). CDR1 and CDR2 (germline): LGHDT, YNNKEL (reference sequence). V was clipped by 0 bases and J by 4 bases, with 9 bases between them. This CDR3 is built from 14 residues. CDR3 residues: CASSQDVQGETQYF. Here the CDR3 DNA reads TGTGCCAGCAGCCAAGATGTACAGGGAGAGACCCAGTACTTC.

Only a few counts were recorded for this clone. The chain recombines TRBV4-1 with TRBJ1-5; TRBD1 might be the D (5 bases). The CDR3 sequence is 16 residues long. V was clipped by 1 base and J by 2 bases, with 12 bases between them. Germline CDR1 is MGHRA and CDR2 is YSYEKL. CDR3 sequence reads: CASSQAGIGGNQPQHF. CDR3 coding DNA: TGCGCCAGCAGCCAAGCAGGGATTGGGGGCAATCAGCCCCAGCATTTT.

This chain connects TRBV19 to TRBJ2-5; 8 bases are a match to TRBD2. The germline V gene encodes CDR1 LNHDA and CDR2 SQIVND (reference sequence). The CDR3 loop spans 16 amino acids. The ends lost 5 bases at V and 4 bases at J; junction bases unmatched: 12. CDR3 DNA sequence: TGTGCCAGTAGTGCTAGGTTAGCGGGATGGGGAGAGACCCAGTACTTC. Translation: CASSARLAGWGETQYF. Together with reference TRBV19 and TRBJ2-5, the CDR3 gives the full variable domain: DGGITQSPKYLFRKEGQNVTLSCEQNLNHDAMYWYRQDPGQGLRLIYYSQIVNDFQKGDIAEGYSVSREKKESFPLTVTSAQKNPTAFYLCASSARLAGWGETQYFGPGTRLLVL.

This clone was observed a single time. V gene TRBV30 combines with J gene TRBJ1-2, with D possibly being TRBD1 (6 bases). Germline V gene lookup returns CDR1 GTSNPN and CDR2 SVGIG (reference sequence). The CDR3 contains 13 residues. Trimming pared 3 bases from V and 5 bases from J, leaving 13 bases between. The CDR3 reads CAWSRGHGYGYTF. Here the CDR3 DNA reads TGTGCCTGGAGCCGGGGACACGGATATGGCTACACCTTC.

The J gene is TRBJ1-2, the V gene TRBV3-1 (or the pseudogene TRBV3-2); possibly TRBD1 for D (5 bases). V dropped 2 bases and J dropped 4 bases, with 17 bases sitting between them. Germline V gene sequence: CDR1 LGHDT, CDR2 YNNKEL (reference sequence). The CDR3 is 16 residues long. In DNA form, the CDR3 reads TGTGCCAGCAGCCAAACAACAGGTGGAGGGAGCTATGGCTACACCTTC. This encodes CASSQTTGGGSYGYTF.

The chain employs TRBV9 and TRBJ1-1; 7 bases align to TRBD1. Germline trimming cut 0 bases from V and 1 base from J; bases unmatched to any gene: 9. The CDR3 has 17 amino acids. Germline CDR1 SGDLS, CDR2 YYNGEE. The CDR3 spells CASSVGATTGRNTEAFF. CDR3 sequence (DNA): TGTGCCAGCAGCGTAGGGGCGACGACAGGGAGGAACACTGAAGCTTTCTTT.